The 30 T cell receptor beta chains below come from one sample, sequenced in a study of blood T cell repertoires in COVID-19. Data came from immunoSEQ multiplex PCR; TCRdb stores just in-frame clones and leaves some out. The sample comprises 70,000 to 100,000 clones, roughly 85% of which are singletons, and about a sixth rests with the top ten. The sequenced sample consisted of peripheral blood. The receptors stem from a woman aged 55-75 years with COVID-19, enrolled during active disease.

For this clone: The identical CDR3 is also encoded by other nucleotide sequences in the sample. The chain carries TRBV19 and TRBJ1-1, with D possibly being TRBD1 (6 bases). Germline V gene lookup returns CDR1 LNHDA and CDR2 SQIVND (reference sequence). The length of the CDR3 is 13 residues. V lost 4 bases, J lost 4 bases, and 10 bases lay in between. This CDR3 is CASSTIRGTEAFF. The DNA of the CDR3 is TGTGCCAGTAGTACCATCAGGGGCACTGAAGCTTTCTTT. Based on the CDR3 plus reference TRBV19 and TRBJ1-1, the full variable domain is DGGITQSPKYLFRKEGQNVTLSCEQNLNHDAMYWYRQDPGQGLRLIYYSQIVNDFQKGDIAEGYSVSREKKESFPLTVTSAQKNPTAFYLCASSTIRGTEAFFGQGTRLTVV.

The J gene is TRBJ2-5, the V gene TRBV5-1; D might be TRBD2 (5 bases). The CDR3 sequence is 17 residues long. V lost 0 bases to trimming and J lost 4 bases, with 19 bases between them. The germline V gene has CDR1 SGHRS and CDR2 YFSETQ. As DNA, the CDR3 is TGCGCCAGCAGCTTGGAAGGAGAGGGCCGGCCCCGAGAGACCCAGTACTTC. Its translation is CASSLEGEGRPRETQYF.

The chain joins TRBV5-8 to TRBJ2-2; D perhaps matches TRBD1 (5 bases). Germline CDR1 reads SGHTS; CDR2 reads YDEGEE. The CDR3 has 14 amino acids. Trimming removed 2 bases at V and 3 bases at J, with 8 bases between. The CDR3 region is CASSFPGHTGELFF. The CDR3 DNA sequence: TGTGCCAGCAGCTTTCCAGGGCACACCGGGGAGCTGTTTTTT.

The V gene is TRBV7-9, the J gene TRBJ1-3, with unresolved D. CDR1 is SEHNR and CDR2 is FQNEAQ in the germline V gene (reference sequence). The V end lost 3 bases, the J end lost 6 bases, and 9 bases lay between the germline ends. The CDR3 extends over 13 amino acids. The CDR3 spells CASSLRQQNTIYF. The CDR3 DNA is TGTGCCAGCAGCTTGAGGCAGCAAAACACCATATATTTT.

The V call is TRBV18, the J call TRBJ2-2; 9 bases fit TRBD1. Germline V gives CDR1 KGHSH, CDR2 LQKENI. This CDR3 has 17 residues. Trimming at V came to 1 base and at J to 7 bases, leaving 10 bases not matched to a gene. The CDR3 DNA reads TGTGCCAGCTCACCACTAAGGGACAGGGCGATTGGCGGGGAGCTGTTTTTT. It codes for CASSPLRDRAIGGELFF.

The CDR3 coding sequence is TGCGCCAGCAGCCAAGTGGCTCTTCAGGGGCAGTATTTT. It yields the protein CASSQVALQGQYF. V is TRBV4-3 and J is TRBJ2-3; weak D call: TRBD1 (5 bases). The germline CDR1 and CDR2 sequences are LGHNA and YSLEER. V shed 1 base and J shed 11 bases, with 13 bases lying between them. The CDR3 is made up of 13 amino acids.

The chain's CDR3 is CASNQGAESSTF. CDR3 nucleotides: TGTGCCAGTAACCAGGGGGCTGAGAGCAGCACCTTC. The chain recombines TRBV19 with TRBJ1-2; 8 bases are a match to TRBD1. Trimming removed 7 bases from V and 13 bases from J; junction bases left unmatched: 11. CDR3 length: 12 amino acids. Germline V gives CDR1 LNHDA, CDR2 SQIVND (reference sequence).

The chain uses TRBV4-3 and TRBJ1-1; D possibly corresponds to TRBD1 (5 bases). The germline V gene encodes CDR1 LGHNA and CDR2 YSLEER. This CDR3 has 14 residues. V lost 7 bases to trimming and J lost 4 bases, with 16 bases between them. For the CDR3, the DNA is TGCGCCAGCACCTTCCAGGCCGGGGGCACTGAAGCTTTCTTT. It codes for CASTFQAGGTEAFF.

The chain recombines TRBV25-1 with TRBJ2-7; D is perhaps TRBD1 (5 bases). Trimming cost V 6 bases and J 5 bases, with 11 bases left between them. The CDR3 extends over 12 amino acids. CDR1 MGHDK and CDR2 SYGVNS come from the germline V gene. CDR3 DNA sequence: TGTGCCAGCAGGCAGGGTCTCCACGAGCAGTACTTC. It codes for CASRQGLHEQYF.

The chain combines TRBV5-1 with TRBJ1-2; D gene ambiguous. The CDR3 is made up of 15 amino acids. CDR1 is SGHRS, CDR2 YFSETQ, per germline. Trimming took 4 bases from V and 0 from J, leaving 13 bases between them. CDR3 sequence: CASSENSGPNYGYTF. The CDR3 nucleotides read TGCGCCAGCAGCGAGAACAGCGGGCCTAACTATGGCTACACCTTC.

This rearrangement joins TRBV12-3 or TRBV12-4 to TRBJ2-7; 7 bases map to TRBD1. The CDR3 contains 13 residues. Trimming took 4 bases from V and 3 from J; bases not matched to a gene: 3. The CDR3 protein is CASSSTGFYEQYF. CDR3 coding DNA: TGTGCCAGCAGTTCGACAGGGTTCTACGAGCAGTACTTC.

V and J are TRBV7-9 and TRBJ2-7; 10 positions agree with TRBD1. J gave up 5 bases and V 1 base, and 5 bases lay outside the gene matches. This CDR3 is 15 amino acids long. In germline, CDR1 is SEHNR, CDR2 FQNEAQ (reference sequence). CDR3 DNA: TGTGCCAGCAGCTTAGGTCCCGGGACAGGGGACGAGCAGTACTTC. Translating it yields CASSLGPGTGDEQYF.

This clone was counted once. This chain connects TRBV27 to TRBJ1-3; TRBD1 is a possible D gene (6 bases). Germline V gene sequence: CDR1 MNHEY, CDR2 SMNVEV (reference sequence). This CDR3 is 16 amino acids long. V gave up 6 bases and J gave up 6 bases, with 21 bases separating them. CDR3 in DNA: TGTGCCAGCAGCACCGAGGGGGGGGATAGGGAAAACACCATATATTTT. It yields the protein CASSTEGGDRENTIYF.

This chain links TRBV6-1 with TRBJ2-3; D is unresolved. CDR1 MNHNS and CDR2 SASEGT come from the germline V gene. The CDR3 is made up of 13 amino acids. The ends were cut back, 5 bases at V and 2 bases at J, with 8 bases in the middle. The CDR3 sequence is CASSYTNTDTQYF. CDR3 nucleotide sequence: TGTGCCAGCAGTTATACAAACACAGATACGCAGTATTTT.

The gene calls are TRBV5-1 and TRBJ2-5, with a tentative D call TRBD1 (6 bases). CDR1 is SGHRS, CDR2 YFSETQ, per germline. This CDR3 has 17 amino acids. The V end was cut by 1 base, the J end by 2 bases, with 18 bases between. Written as DNA, the CDR3 is TGCGCCAGCAGCTTGTTCGGCCAGGGGAACCCTCAAGAGACCCAGTACTTC. Protein sequence: CASSLFGQGNPQETQYF.

This clone was seen a single time. This chain links TRBV5-6 with TRBJ1-3, with a weak D call TRBD1 (6 bases). The CDR3 contains 14 residues. V shed 5 bases and J shed 2 bases, with 11 bases lying between them. CDR1 and CDR2 (germline): SGHDT, YYEEEE. CDR3: CASRREGAGNTIYF. The CDR3 region has the DNA TGTGCCAGCAGACGGGAGGGGGCTGGAAACACCATATATTTT.

This sequence joins TRBV4-2 and TRBJ1-5; 7 bases agree with TRBD1. The CDR3 is 15 amino acids. Per the germline V gene, CDR1 is LGHNA and CDR2 is YNFKEQ. Unmatched junction bases numbered 2, after V lost 1 base and J lost 2 bases. The CDR3 DNA follows: TGTGCCAGCAGCCAAGGACAGGGCGGCAATCAGCCCCAGCATTTT. Its translation is CASSQGQGGNQPQHF.

This chain links TRBV19 with TRBJ2-7; unclear D gene. The CDR3 length is 15 residues. V lost 6 bases and J 1 base, leaving 16 bases between the germline ends. Germline V gene lookup returns CDR1 LNHDA and CDR2 SQIVND (reference sequence). CDR3 in DNA: TGTGCCAGTAGACCCTCCCCGGCGGCTTCCTACGAGCAGTACTTC. Protein: CASRPSPAASYEQYF.

This clone was counted once. The chain couples TRBV30 to TRBJ1-2, with a tentative D call TRBD1 (6 bases). Trimming cost V 8 bases and J 8 bases, with 18 bases left between them. The V gene's germline CDR1 is GTSNPN and CDR2 SVGIG (reference sequence). The CDR3 extends over 12 amino acids. The CDR3 DNA reads as TGTGCCGGCAAAAGGGGGGGTTGGGGCTACACCTTC. It encodes CAGKRGGWGYTF.

This CDR3 is CASSAGQAFEQYF. The DNA for the CDR3 is TGTGCCAGCTCAGCGGGACAGGCTTTCGAGCAGTACTTC. The rearrangement uses TRBV18 and TRBJ2-7, with TRBD1 matching 8 bases. The CDR3 loop spans 13 amino acids. CDR1 and CDR2 from the germline V gene are KGHSH and LQKENI. The V gene end was trimmed by 5 bases and the J gene end by 6 bases; junction bases not matched to a gene: 6.

The V and J genes are TRBV28 and TRBJ1-1; 10 bases map to TRBD1. Germline CDR1 and CDR2: MDHEN and SYDVKM. The CDR3 has 15 amino acids. The J segment lost 13 bases and the V segment lost 6 bases, leaving 17 bases of the junction unmatched. Here the CDR3 reads CASRGADRGILEVFF. The CDR3 nucleotides are TGTGCCAGCAGGGGCGCGGACAGGGGGATATTAGAGGTTTTCTTT. Full variable domain (missing parts from reference TRBV28 and TRBJ1-1): DVKVTQSSRYLVKRTGEKVFLECVQDMDHENMFWYRQDPGLGLRLIYFSYDVKMKEKGDIPEGYSVSREKKERFSLILESASTNQTSMYLCASRGADRGILEVFFGQGTRLTVV.

This clone was picked up a small number of times. The V gene is TRBV7-9, the J gene TRBJ1-3; D unclear. Deletions cut 1 base from V and 0 bases from J, with 4 bases between. This CDR3 contains 14 residues. In germline, CDR1 is SEHNR, CDR2 FQNEAQ (reference sequence). CDR3 residues: CASSLESSGNTIYF. The DNA for the CDR3 is TGTGCCAGCAGCTTAGAGAGCTCTGGAAACACCATATATTTT. Based on the CDR3 plus reference TRBV7-9 and TRBJ1-3, the full variable domain is DTGVSQNPRHKITKRGQNVTFRCDPISEHNRLYWYRQTLGQGPEFLTYFQNEAQLEKSRLLSDRFSAERPKGSFSTLEIQRTEQGDSAMYLCASSLESSGNTIYFGEGSWLTVV.

The rearrangement links TRBV7-9 to TRBJ2-7; 7 bases map to TRBD1. This CDR3 contains 14 residues. Germline lookup yields CDR1 SEHNR and CDR2 FQNEAQ (reference sequence). V shed 5 bases, J shed 3 bases, and the junction held 7 bases outside the gene matches. The CDR3 protein is CASSPRTGYYEQYF. The CDR3 DNA is TGTGCCAGCAGCCCTCGGACAGGATACTACGAGCAGTACTTC.

V and J are TRBV6-1 and TRBJ1-6, with 7 nucleotides matching TRBD1. V dropped 3 bases and J dropped 10; count of bases not matched to a gene: 12. This CDR3 is 16 amino acids long. CDR1 is MNHNS and CDR2 is SASEGT in the germline V gene. Here the CDR3 DNA reads TGTGCCAGCAGTGAGGGCTTATACAGGGGTGACTCACCCCTCCACTTT. This gives the protein CASSEGLYRGDSPLHF.

The chain has TRBV5-6 and TRBJ2-7; 10 bases fit TRBD1. The V gene end was trimmed by 5 bases and the J gene end by 5 bases; junction bases not matched to a gene: 4. In germline, CDR1 is SGHDT, CDR2 YYEEEE. The CDR3 covers 13 residues. The CDR3 region has the DNA TGTGCCAGCAGGACCGGGACAGGGGACGAGCAGTACTTC. Protein sequence: CASRTGTGDEQYF.

The V call is TRBV6-6, the J call TRBJ1-5, with D maybe TRBD1 (6 bases). V was shortened by 5 bases and J by 4 bases, with 12 bases between the two germline ends. This CDR3 has 14 residues. Germline V lookup: CDR1 MNHNY, CDR2 SVGAGI (reference sequence). The CDR3 loop is CASSLATGNQPQHF. CDR3 coding DNA: TGTGCCAGCAGTCTCGCTACAGGGAATCAGCCCCAGCATTTT.

This chain links TRBV6-5 with TRBJ2-3; D remains ambiguous. This CDR3 is built from 16 residues. Trimming stripped 0 bases from V and 2 bases from J, with 12 bases between. Germline CDR1 reads MNHEY; CDR2 reads SVGAGI. CDR3 loop: CASSYSGQSVTDTQYF. CDR3 sequence (DNA): TGTGCCAGCAGTTACTCTGGTCAAAGCGTCACAGATACGCAGTATTTT.

The J gene is TRBJ2-7, the V gene TRBV5-1; 9 nucleotides align to TRBD2. The CDR3 loop spans 13 amino acids. Germline CDR1 SGHRS, CDR2 YFSETQ. V dropped 6 bases and J dropped 8; count of bases not matched to a gene: 9. The CDR3: CASTYSSGVQQYF. CDR3 coding DNA: TGCGCCAGCACGTATTCTAGCGGGGTTCAGCAGTACTTC.

The gene calls are TRBV4-2 and TRBJ1-6, with D unresolved. This CDR3 region has 16 residues. Germline loops: CDR1 LGHNA, CDR2 YNFKEQ. Trimming took off 0 bases at V and 7 bases at J, with 13 bases between the two ends. CDR3 DNA: TGTGCCAGCAGCCAAGACTGGCCGGGATTGAATTCACCCCTCCACTTT. It yields the protein CASSQDWPGLNSPLHF.

The V gene is TRBV14, the J gene TRBJ1-1; D is undetermined. Trimming stripped 0 bases from V and 4 bases from J, with 6 bases between. CDR1 is SGHDN, CDR2 FVKESK, per germline. The CDR3 has 13 residues. In DNA form, the CDR3 reads TGTGCCAGCAGCCAAGAGGCAGGCACTGAAGCTTTCTTT. This encodes CASSQEAGTEAFF.